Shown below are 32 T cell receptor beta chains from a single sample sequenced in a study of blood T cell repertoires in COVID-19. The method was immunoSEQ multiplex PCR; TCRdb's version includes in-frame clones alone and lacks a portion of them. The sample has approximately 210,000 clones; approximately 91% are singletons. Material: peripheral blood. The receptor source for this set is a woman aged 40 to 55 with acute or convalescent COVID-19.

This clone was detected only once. CDR3 amino acids: CASTRGNTGELFF. In nucleotides, the CDR3 is TGTGCCAGCACTAGGGGGAACACCGGGGAGCTGTTTTTT. The chain joins TRBV2 to TRBJ2-2, with a tentative D call TRBD1 (5 bases). CDR3 length: 13 residues. Trimming took off 7 bases at V and 1 base at J, with 7 bases between the two ends. Germline V gene data show CDR1 as SNHLY and CDR2 as FYNNEI.

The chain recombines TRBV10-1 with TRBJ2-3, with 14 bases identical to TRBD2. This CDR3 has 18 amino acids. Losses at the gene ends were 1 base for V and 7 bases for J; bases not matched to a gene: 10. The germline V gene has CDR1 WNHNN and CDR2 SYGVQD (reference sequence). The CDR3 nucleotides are TGCGCCAGCAGTGAGTACGTGGGACTAGCGGGGGCCATACATACGCAGTATTTT. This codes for CASSEYVGLAGAIHTQYF.

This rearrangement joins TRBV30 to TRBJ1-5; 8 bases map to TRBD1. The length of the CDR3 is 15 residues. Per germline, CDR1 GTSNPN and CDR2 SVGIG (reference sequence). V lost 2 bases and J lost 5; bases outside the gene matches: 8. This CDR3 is CAWSMRDRRYQPQHF. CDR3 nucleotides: TGTGCCTGGAGTATGCGGGACAGGAGATATCAGCCCCAGCATTTT.

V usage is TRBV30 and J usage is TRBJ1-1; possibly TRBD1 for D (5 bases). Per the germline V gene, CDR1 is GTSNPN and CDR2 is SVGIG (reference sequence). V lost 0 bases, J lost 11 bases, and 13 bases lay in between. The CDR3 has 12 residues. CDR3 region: CAWSVSTRGAFF. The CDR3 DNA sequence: TGTGCCTGGAGTGTCTCCACTCGGGGGGCTTTCTTT.

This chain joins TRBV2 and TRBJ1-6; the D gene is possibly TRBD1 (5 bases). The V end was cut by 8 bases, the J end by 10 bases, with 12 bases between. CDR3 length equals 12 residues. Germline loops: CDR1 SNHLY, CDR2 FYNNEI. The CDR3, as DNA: TGTGCCAGCGGTCGGGGGGAGTCACCCCTCCACTTT. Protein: CASGRGESPLHF.

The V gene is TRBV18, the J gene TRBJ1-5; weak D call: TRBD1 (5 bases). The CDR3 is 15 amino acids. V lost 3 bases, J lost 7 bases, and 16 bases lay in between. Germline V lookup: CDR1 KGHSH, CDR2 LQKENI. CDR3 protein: CASSPGRGKGQPQHF. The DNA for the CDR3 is TGTGCCAGCTCACCGGGTCGGGGGAAAGGACAGCCCCAGCATTTT.

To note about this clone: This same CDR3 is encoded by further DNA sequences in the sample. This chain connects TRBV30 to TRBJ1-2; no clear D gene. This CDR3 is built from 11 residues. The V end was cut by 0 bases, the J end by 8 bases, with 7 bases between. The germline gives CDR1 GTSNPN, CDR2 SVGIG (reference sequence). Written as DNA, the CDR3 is TGTGCCTGGAGTGTCGGCGGCGGCTACACCTTC. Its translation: CAWSVGGGYTF.

This CDR3 is CASSAHRERYTF. The CDR3 DNA reads TGTGCCAGCAGTGCACACAGGGAACGCTACACCTTC. This sequence joins TRBV12-3 or TRBV12-4 and TRBJ1-2; D is perhaps TRBD1 (6 bases). V shed 5 bases and J shed 9 bases, with 13 bases lying between them. This CDR3 contains 12 residues.

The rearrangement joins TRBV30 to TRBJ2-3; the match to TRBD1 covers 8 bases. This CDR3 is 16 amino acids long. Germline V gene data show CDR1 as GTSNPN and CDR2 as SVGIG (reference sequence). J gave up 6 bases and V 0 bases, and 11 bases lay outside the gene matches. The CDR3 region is CAWSVRRQGAGDTQYF. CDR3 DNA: TGTGCCTGGAGTGTACGAAGGCAGGGGGCAGGGGATACGCAGTATTTT.

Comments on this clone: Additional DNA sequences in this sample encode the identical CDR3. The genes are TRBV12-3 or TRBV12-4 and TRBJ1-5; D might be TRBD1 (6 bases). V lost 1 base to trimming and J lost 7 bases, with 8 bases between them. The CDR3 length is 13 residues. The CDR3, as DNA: TGTGCCAGCAGTTTAGACAGGGTCCAGCCCCAGCATTTT. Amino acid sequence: CASSLDRVQPQHF.

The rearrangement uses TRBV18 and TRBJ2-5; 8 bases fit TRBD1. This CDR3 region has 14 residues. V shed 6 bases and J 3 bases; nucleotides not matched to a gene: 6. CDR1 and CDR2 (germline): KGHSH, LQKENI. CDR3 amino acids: CASSPTTGEETQYF. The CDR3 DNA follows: TGTGCCAGCTCCCCGACGACAGGGGAAGAGACCCAGTACTTC.

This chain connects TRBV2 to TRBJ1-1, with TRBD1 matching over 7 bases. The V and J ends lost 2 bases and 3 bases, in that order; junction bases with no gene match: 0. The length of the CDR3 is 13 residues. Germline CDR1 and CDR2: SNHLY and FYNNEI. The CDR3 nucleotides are TGTGCCAGCAGTGAACAGGGGGACACTGAAGCTTTCTTT. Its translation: CASSEQGDTEAFF. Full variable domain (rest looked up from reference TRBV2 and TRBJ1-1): EPEVTQTPSHQVTQMGQEVILRCVPISNHLYFYWYRQILGQKVEFLVSFYNNEISEKSEIFDDQFSVERPDGSNFTLKIRSTKLEDSAMYFCASSEQGDTEAFFGQGTRLTVV.

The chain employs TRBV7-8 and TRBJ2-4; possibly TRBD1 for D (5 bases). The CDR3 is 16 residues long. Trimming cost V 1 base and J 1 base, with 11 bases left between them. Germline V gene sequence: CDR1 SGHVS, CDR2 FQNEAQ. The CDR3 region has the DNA TGTGCCAGCAGCTTAGGGGGCAGTCTTGCCAAAAACATTCAGTACTTC. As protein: CASSLGGSLAKNIQYF. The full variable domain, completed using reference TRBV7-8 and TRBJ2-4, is GAGVSQSPRYKVAKRGQDVALRCDPISGHVSLFWYQQALGQGPEFLTYFQNEAQLDKSGLPSDRFFAERPEGSVSTLKIQRTQQEDSAVYLCASSLGGSLAKNIQYFGAGTRLSVL.

The CDR3 DNA is TGCGCCAGCACTCTCTCAGACATAAGTGGCTATGGCTACACCTTC. Residues: CASTLSDISGYGYTF. The chain uses TRBV5-1 and TRBJ1-2; D unclear. Germline CDR1 is SGHRS and CDR2 is YFSETQ. Trimming pared 6 bases from V and 4 bases from J, leaving 19 bases between. The length of the CDR3 is 15 residues.

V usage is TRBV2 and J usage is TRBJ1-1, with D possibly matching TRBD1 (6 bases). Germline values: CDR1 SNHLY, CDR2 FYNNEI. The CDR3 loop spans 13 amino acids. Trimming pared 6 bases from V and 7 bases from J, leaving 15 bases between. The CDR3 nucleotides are TGTGCCAGCAGCCGGGGGGCGCGGGGTGAAGCTTTCTTT. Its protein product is CASSRGARGEAFF.

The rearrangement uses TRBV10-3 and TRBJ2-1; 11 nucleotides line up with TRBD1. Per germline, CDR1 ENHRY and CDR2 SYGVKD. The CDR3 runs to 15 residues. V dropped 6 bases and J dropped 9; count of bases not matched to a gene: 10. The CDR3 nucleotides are TGTGCCATCAGCAACCCCGGGACAGGGGGTCGTGAGCAGTTCTTC. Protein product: CAISNPGTGGREQFF.

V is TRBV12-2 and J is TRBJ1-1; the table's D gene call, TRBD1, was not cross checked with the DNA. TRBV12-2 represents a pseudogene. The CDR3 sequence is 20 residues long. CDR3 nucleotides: TGTGCAAGTCGCTTAGCGCTGGATCCGGGACAGGGGAAAAGGGACACTGAAGCTTTCTTT. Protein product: CASRLALDPGQGKRDTEAFF.

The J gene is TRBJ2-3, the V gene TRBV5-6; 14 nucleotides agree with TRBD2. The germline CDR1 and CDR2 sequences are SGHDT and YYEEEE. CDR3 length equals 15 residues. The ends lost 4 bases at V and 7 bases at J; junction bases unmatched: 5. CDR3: CASSRGTSGGYTQYF. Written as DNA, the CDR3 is TGTGCCAGCAGCCGAGGGACTAGCGGGGGATATACGCAGTATTTT.

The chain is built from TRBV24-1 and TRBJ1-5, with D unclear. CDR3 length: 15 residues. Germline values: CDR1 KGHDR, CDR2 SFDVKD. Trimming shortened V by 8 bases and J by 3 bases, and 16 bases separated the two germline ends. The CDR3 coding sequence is TGTGCCACCAACGATTGGCGGCCACCCAATCAGCCCCAGCATTTT. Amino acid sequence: CATNDWRPPNQPQHF.

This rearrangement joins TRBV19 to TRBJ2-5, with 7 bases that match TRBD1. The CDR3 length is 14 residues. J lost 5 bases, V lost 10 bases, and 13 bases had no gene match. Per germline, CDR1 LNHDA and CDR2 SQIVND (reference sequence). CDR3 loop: CATKGAGQWETQYF. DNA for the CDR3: TGTGCCACTAAGGGGGCAGGGCAATGGGAGACCCAGTACTTC.

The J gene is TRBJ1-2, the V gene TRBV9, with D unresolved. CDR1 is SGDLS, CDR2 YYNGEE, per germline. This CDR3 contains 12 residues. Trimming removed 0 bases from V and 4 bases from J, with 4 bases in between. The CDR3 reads CASSVASYGYTF. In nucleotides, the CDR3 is TGTGCCAGCAGCGTAGCCAGCTATGGCTACACCTTC.

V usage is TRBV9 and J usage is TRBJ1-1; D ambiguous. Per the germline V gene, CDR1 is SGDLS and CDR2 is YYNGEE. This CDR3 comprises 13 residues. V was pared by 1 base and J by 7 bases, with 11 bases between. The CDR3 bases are TGTGCCAGCAGCGTACCGGGGAGGGTTGAAGCTTTCTTT. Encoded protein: CASSVPGRVEAFF.

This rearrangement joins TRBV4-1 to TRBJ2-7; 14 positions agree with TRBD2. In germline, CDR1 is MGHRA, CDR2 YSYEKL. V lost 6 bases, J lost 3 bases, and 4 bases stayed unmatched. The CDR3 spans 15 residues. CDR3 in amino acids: CASSSGLAGGYEQYV. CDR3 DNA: TGCGCCAGCAGTTCAGGACTAGCGGGGGGCTACGAGCAGTACGTC.

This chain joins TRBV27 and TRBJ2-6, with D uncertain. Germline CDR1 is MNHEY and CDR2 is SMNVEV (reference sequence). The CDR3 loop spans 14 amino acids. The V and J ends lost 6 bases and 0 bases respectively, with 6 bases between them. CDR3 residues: CASRFSSGANVLTF. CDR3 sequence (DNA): TGTGCCAGCAGGTTCAGCTCTGGGGCCAACGTCCTGACTTTC.

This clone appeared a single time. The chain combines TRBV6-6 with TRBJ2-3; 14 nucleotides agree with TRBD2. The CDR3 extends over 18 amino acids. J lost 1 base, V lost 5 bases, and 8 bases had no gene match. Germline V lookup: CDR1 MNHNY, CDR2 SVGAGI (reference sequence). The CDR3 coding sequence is TGTGCCAGCAGTCTCCAGGGGACTAGCGGGGGTCGCACAGATACGCAGTATTTT. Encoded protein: CASSLQGTSGGRTDTQYF.

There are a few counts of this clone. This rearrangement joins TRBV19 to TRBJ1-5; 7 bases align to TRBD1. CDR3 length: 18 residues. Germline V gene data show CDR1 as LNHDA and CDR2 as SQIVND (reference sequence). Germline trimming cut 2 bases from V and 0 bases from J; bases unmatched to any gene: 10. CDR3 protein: CASSIKQGWVTSNQPQHF. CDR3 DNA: TGTGCCAGTAGTATAAAACAGGGGTGGGTCACTAGCAATCAGCCCCAGCATTTT.

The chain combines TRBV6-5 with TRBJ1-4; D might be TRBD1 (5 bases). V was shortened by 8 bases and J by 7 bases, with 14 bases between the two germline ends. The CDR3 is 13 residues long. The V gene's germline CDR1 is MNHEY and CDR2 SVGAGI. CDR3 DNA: TGTGCCAGCCACAGGTCTGGGGTTGAAAAACTGTTTTTT. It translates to CASHRSGVEKLFF.

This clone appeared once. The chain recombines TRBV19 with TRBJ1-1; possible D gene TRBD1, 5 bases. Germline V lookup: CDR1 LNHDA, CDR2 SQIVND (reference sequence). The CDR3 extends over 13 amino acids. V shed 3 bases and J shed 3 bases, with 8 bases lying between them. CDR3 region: CASSIRGYTEAFF. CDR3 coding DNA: TGTGCCAGTAGTATTCGGGGGTACACTGAAGCTTTCTTT.

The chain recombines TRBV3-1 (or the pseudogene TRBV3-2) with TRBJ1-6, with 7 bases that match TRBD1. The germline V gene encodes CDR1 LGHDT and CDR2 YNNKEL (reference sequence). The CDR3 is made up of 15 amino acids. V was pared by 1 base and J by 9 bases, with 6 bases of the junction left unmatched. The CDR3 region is CASSQGEGAGSPLHF. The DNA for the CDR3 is TGTGCCAGCAGCCAAGGCGAGGGGGCGGGTTCACCCCTCCACTTT.

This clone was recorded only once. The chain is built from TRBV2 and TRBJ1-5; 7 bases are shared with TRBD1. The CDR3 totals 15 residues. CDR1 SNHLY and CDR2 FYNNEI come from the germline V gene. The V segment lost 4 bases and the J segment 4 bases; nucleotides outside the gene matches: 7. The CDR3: CASSATGMGNQPQHF. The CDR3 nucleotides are TGTGCCAGCAGTGCGACAGGGATGGGGAATCAGCCCCAGCATTTT.

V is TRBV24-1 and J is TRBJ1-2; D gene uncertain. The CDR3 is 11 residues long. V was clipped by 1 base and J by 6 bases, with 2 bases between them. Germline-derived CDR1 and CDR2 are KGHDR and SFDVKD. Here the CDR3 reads CATSDFDGYTF. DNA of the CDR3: TGTGCCACCAGTGATTTCGATGGCTACACCTTC.

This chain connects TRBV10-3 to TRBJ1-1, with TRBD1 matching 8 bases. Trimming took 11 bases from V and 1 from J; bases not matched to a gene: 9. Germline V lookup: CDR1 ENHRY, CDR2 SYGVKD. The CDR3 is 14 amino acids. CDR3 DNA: TGTGCCGTTCGACAGGGGCGCGGGAACACTGAAGCTTTCTTT. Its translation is CAVRQGRGNTEAFF.